These 26 T cell receptor beta chains came from one sample sequenced in a study of blood T cell repertoires in COVID-19. The data were produced by immunoSEQ multiplex PCR, yet TCRdb's version contains in-frame clones alone and is incomplete. The sample has fewer than 60,000 clones, more than 90% seen once. The sample comprised peripheral blood. Every receptor here comes from a human donor in a cohort sampled during active COVID-19.

This clone was picked up a small number of times. This chain links TRBV5-1 with TRBJ2-7; TRBD1 matches at 10 bases. The CDR3 is made up of 14 amino acids. Germline trimming cut 4 bases from V and 3 bases from J; bases unmatched to any gene: 4. Germline-derived CDR1 and CDR2 are SGHRS and YFSETQ. CDR3 nucleotides: TGCGCCAGCAGCGAGACAGGGGGCAGCTACGAGCAGTACTTC. Translating it yields CASSETGGSYEQYF.

V is TRBV10-1 and J is TRBJ1-1; D is undetermined. Trimming took 3 bases from V and 1 from J, leaving 6 bases between them. From germline, CDR1 is WNHNN and CDR2 SYGVQD (reference sequence). This CDR3 has 13 residues. The CDR3 spells CASSESQNTEAFF. In nucleotides, the CDR3 is TGCGCCAGCAGTGAATCCCAGAACACTGAAGCTTTCTTT.

The rearrangement uses TRBV6-5 and TRBJ1-5, with D perhaps TRBD1 (6 bases). This CDR3 is 15 amino acids long. The germline V gene encodes CDR1 MNHEY and CDR2 SVGAGI. Between the trimmed V and J ends, which lost 5 bases and 0 bases, there was a span of 11 bases. CDR3 DNA sequence: TGTGCCAGCAGTCGGGACACCTATAGCAATCAGCCCCAGCATTTT. This codes for CASSRDTYSNQPQHF.

Here the CDR3 reads CATRRGTGGNTEAFF. The CDR3 DNA sequence: TGTGCCACCAGACGCGGGACAGGGGGAAACACTGAAGCTTTCTTT. V usage is TRBV15 and J usage is TRBJ1-1; 11 nucleotides align to TRBD1. V shed 6 bases, J shed 2 bases, and the junction held 5 bases outside the gene matches. This CDR3 has 15 amino acids. CDR1 and CDR2 (germline): LNHNV, YYDKDF (reference sequence).

The chain combines TRBV18 with TRBJ1-6; D is uncertain. CDR3 length equals 17 residues. Per the germline V gene, CDR1 is KGHSH and CDR2 is LQKENI. Between the trimmed V and J ends, which lost 1 base and 4 bases, there was a span of 14 bases. The CDR3 coding sequence is TGTGCCAGCTCACCACGCCGGGGAGAGGGATATAATTCACCCCTCCACTTT. Protein product: CASSPRRGEGYNSPLHF. Combining the CDR3 with reference TRBV18 and TRBJ1-6 gives the whole variable domain NAGVMQNPRHLVRRRGQEARLRCSPMKGHSHVYWYRQLPEEGLKFMVYLQKENIIDESGMPKERFSAEFPKEGPSILRIQQVVRGDSAAYFCASSPRRGEGYNSPLHFGNGTRLTVT.

The J gene is TRBJ2-6, the V gene TRBV19; D unclear. Germline-derived CDR1 and CDR2 are LNHDA and SQIVND (reference sequence). Trimming left V 6 bases short and J 0 bases short, with 6 bases between. The CDR3 has 14 amino acids. The CDR3 protein is CASRSFSGANVLTF. The CDR3 nucleotides are TGTGCCAGTAGGTCTTTCTCTGGGGCCAACGTCCTGACTTTC.

The genes are TRBV9 and TRBJ2-7, with 9 bases lining up with TRBD2. The junction had 10 bases not matched to a gene; V was cut back by 4 bases and J by 5 bases. CDR1 is SGDLS, CDR2 YYNGEE, per germline. CDR3 size: 15 residues. The CDR3 is CASSPHSGSLNEQYF. The CDR3 DNA reads TGTGCCAGCAGCCCCCATAGCGGGAGTCTCAACGAGCAGTACTTC.

The chain recombines TRBV19 with TRBJ2-5, with D possibly matching TRBD1 (5 bases). The CDR3 length is 15 residues. Between the trimmed V and J ends, which lost 7 bases and 3 bases, there was a span of 18 bases. The V gene's germline CDR1 is LNHDA and CDR2 SQIVND (reference sequence). The CDR3 loop reads CASIGAQGLKETQYF. CDR3 DNA sequence: TGTGCCAGTATTGGGGCGCAGGGCCTTAAAGAGACCCAGTACTTC.

The rearrangement links TRBV4-1 to TRBJ1-5; D might be TRBD1 (6 bases). V dropped 3 bases and J dropped 0 bases, with 21 bases sitting between them. This CDR3 contains 19 residues. Germline V CDR1 and CDR2: MGHRA, YSYEKL. Here the CDR3 reads CASSHPDSLFRNSNQPQHF. CDR3 DNA: TGCGCCAGCAGCCACCCGGACAGCCTATTTCGAAATAGCAATCAGCCCCAGCATTTT.

V and J are TRBV28 and TRBJ1-2; 8 bases fit TRBD1. V trimming: 6 bases; J trimming: 6 bases; junction bases outside the gene matches: 9. CDR1 MDHEN and CDR2 SYDVKM come from the germline V gene. This CDR3 contains 14 residues. The DNA for the CDR3 is TGTGCCAGCAGGAAACAGGGGGTACGGGATGGCTACACCTTC. Its translation: CASRKQGVRDGYTF.

The J gene is TRBJ2-7, the V gene TRBV11-2, with 7 positions matching TRBD2. Germline V gene data show CDR1 as SGHAT and CDR2 as FQNNGV. The V and J ends lost 3 bases and 7 bases, in that order; junction bases with no gene match: 6. This CDR3 contains 13 residues. The CDR3 loop is CASSLGGSWEQYV. Here the CDR3 DNA reads TGTGCCAGCAGCTTGGGCGGGAGTTGGGAGCAGTACGTC.

The chain couples TRBV29-1 to TRBJ2-2; weak D call: TRBD2 (5 bases). This CDR3 comprises 12 residues. Germline assignment: CDR1 SQVTM and CDR2 ANQGSEA. The V end lost 3 bases, the J end lost 5 bases, and 7 bases lay between the germline ends. The CDR3 here is CSVDSGTGELFF. The CDR3 DNA sequence: TGCAGCGTTGACTCGGGGACCGGGGAGCTGTTTTTT.

CDR3 sequence (DNA): TGTGCCTGGAGTCAAATGACGGGGAACTATGGCTACACCTTC. It codes for CAWSQMTGNYGYTF. The V and J genes are TRBV30 and TRBJ1-2; D gene uncertain. V lost 2 bases, J lost 2 bases, and 12 bases lay in between. In germline, CDR1 is GTSNPN, CDR2 SVGIG (reference sequence). This CDR3 comprises 14 residues.

The rearrangement links TRBV6-6 to TRBJ2-3; 14 bases align to TRBD2. The CDR3 runs to 17 residues. Germline CDR1 reads MNHNY; CDR2 reads SVGAGI (reference sequence). J lost 4 bases, V lost 5 bases, and 8 bases had no gene match. The CDR3 nucleotides read TGTGCCAGCAGTCAGGGACTAGCGGGAGTTTTTGCAGATACGCAGTATTTT. This sequence encodes CASSQGLAGVFADTQYF.

This chain joins TRBV2 and TRBJ2-2, with 10 bases matching TRBD1. Germline values: CDR1 SNHLY, CDR2 FYNNEI. The CDR3 runs 15 residues. V shed 6 bases and J 6 bases; nucleotides not matched to a gene: 7. CDR3 nucleotides: TGTGCCAGCAGAGCGGGACAGGGGTTCCCCGGGGAGCTGTTTTTT. Translated: CASRAGQGFPGELFF.

This chain connects TRBV12-3 or TRBV12-4 to TRBJ1-1, with no clear D. This CDR3 is 13 amino acids long. V dropped 4 bases and J dropped 7 bases, with 13 bases sitting between them. CDR3 sequence reads: CASSSAPGFEAFF. In DNA form, the CDR3 reads TGTGCCAGCAGTTCGGCCCCAGGCTTTGAAGCTTTCTTT.

The chain combines TRBV9 with TRBJ1-1; 7 nucleotides line up with TRBD1. The CDR3 runs 14 residues. Germline CDR1 is SGDLS and CDR2 is YYNGEE. Trimming took 4 bases from V and 4 from J; bases not matched to a gene: 7. DNA of the CDR3: TGTGCCAGCAGCCAGGGACAGAGGGGCACTGAAGCTTTCTTT. It is translated as CASSQGQRGTEAFF.

The count of this clone is one. The chain recombines TRBV7-2 with TRBJ1-1; unclear D gene. The CDR3 length is 15 residues. Trimming stripped 1 base from V and 1 base from J, with 10 bases between. The V gene's germline CDR1 is SGHTA and CDR2 FQGNSA. For the CDR3, the DNA is TGTGCCAGCAGCTTAGGGGTCGACTGGAACACTGAAGCTTTCTTT. It encodes CASSLGVDWNTEAFF.

The CDR3 region has the DNA TGTGCCAGCAGCGAGTCATTTCCGGGGGCTAACTATGGCTACACCTTC. As protein: CASSESFPGANYGYTF. V is TRBV6-9 and J is TRBJ1-2, with D possibly matching TRBD1 (5 bases). This CDR3 has 16 amino acids. V gave up 6 bases and J gave up 0 bases, with 17 bases separating them. Germline-derived CDR1 and CDR2 are MNHGY and SVAAGI.

This rearrangement joins TRBV5-1 to TRBJ2-3, with 9 bases that match TRBD2. V trimming: 0 bases; J trimming: 4 bases; junction bases outside the gene matches: 9. The CDR3 runs 17 residues. CDR1 SGHRS and CDR2 YFSETQ come from the germline V gene. CDR3 coding DNA: TGCGCCAGCAGCTTGGGGGCTAGCGGGATAGGGGCAGATACGCAGTATTTT. As protein: CASSLGASGIGADTQYF.

The J gene is TRBJ2-3, the V gene TRBV2; 8 positions match TRBD1. J gave up 3 bases and V 8 bases, and 7 bases lay outside the gene matches. Germline V gene data show CDR1 as SNHLY and CDR2 as FYNNEI. This CDR3 contains 14 residues. In DNA, the CDR3 is TGTGCCAGCTGGGAGGACAGGGCAACAGATACGCAGTATTTT. Translation gives CASWEDRATDTQYF. Full variable domain (rest looked up from reference TRBV2 and TRBJ2-3): EPEVTQTPSHQVTQMGQEVILRCVPISNHLYFYWYRQILGQKVEFLVSFYNNEISEKSEIFDDQFSVERPDGSNFTLKIRSTKLEDSAMYFCASWEDRATDTQYFGPGTRLTVL.

The chain carries TRBV19 and TRBJ2-4; a weak D match, TRBD1 (5 bases). This CDR3 is 19 amino acids long. Germline V gene lookup returns CDR1 LNHDA and CDR2 SQIVND (reference sequence). Trimming took 4 bases from V and 0 from J, leaving 22 bases between them. The CDR3 coding sequence is TGTGCCAGTAGTAGCCCACACTTCGACAGACAACTAGCCAAAAACATTCAGTACTTC. Translated: CASSSPHFDRQLAKNIQYF.

J is TRBJ2-3 and V is TRBV5-1; 7 nucleotides align to TRBD2. Germline-derived CDR1 and CDR2 are SGHRS and YFSETQ. This CDR3 comprises 14 residues. V dropped 4 bases and J dropped 2; count of bases not matched to a gene: 4. CDR3 nucleotides: TGCGCCAGCAGCCGCGGGAGCTCCACAGATACGCAGTATTTT. Amino acid sequence: CASSRGSSTDTQYF.

Only one count was recorded for this clone. CDR3 amino acids: CANRGTSGRDEQYV. The CDR3 DNA is TGTGCCAACAGGGGGACTAGCGGGAGGGACGAGCAGTACGTC. The chain recombines TRBV5-6 with TRBJ2-7; the match to TRBD2 covers 16 bases. V lost 9 bases and J lost 5; bases outside the gene matches: 5. Per germline, CDR1 SGHDT and CDR2 YYEEEE. The CDR3 loop spans 14 amino acids.

The chain recombines TRBV7-9 with TRBJ1-4, with 9 nucleotides matching TRBD1. From germline, CDR1 is SEHNR and CDR2 FQNEAQ (reference sequence). There are 15 residues in the CDR3. V lost 5 bases and J lost 2; bases outside the gene matches: 3. The CDR3 sequence: CASSPTGGTNEKLFF. The DNA of the CDR3 is TGTGCCAGCAGCCCCACAGGGGGCACTAATGAAAAACTGTTTTTT.

This chain connects TRBV9 to TRBJ1-3; D possibly corresponds to TRBD1 (5 bases). The CDR3 runs to 13 residues. Between the trimmed V and J ends, which lost 3 bases and 2 bases, there was a span of 6 bases. Germline V gene data show CDR1 as SGDLS and CDR2 as YYNGEE. The CDR3 protein is CASSGQPGNTIYF. The CDR3 DNA reads TGTGCCAGCAGCGGACAGCCTGGAAACACCATATATTTT.